Shown below are 21 T cell receptor beta chains from a single sample sequenced in a study of T-cell memory formation after mild COVID-19. TCRdb recomputed calls from the 5' RACE reads with MiXCR, one row per CDR3 protein. The repertoire holds about 110,000 distinct CDR3 sequences, with around 12% as singletons. Sequenced: PBMCs or a T cell subset sorted from them (not recorded which). These receptors were taken from an adult woman who had mild COVID-19 (a few samples of this study predate the infection). Cell type and time point are not known.

This clonotype was picked up a small number of times. The chain recombines TRBV19 with TRBJ2-7; D possibly corresponds to TRBD2 (6 bases). This CDR3 contains 12 residues. The germline CDR1 and CDR2 sequences are LNHDA and SQIVND (reference sequence). V lost 5 bases and J lost 6, with 11 bases in between. The CDR3: CASSWGVGEQYF. The DNA of the CDR3 is TGTGCCAGTAGTTGGGGGGTAGGCGAGCAGTACTTC.

Only a few counts were recorded for this clonotype. The rearrangement uses TRBV10-3 and TRBJ2-1; D gene ambiguous. Trimming pared 2 bases from V and 3 bases from J, leaving 5 bases between. The CDR3 runs 13 residues. Germline assignment: CDR1 ENHRY and CDR2 SYGVKD. CDR3 in amino acids: CAISEQDYNEQFF. For the CDR3, the DNA is TGTGCCATCAGTGAGCAGGACTACAATGAGCAGTTCTTC.

This chain uses TRBV7-8 with TRBJ2-1; D is undetermined. Germline lookup yields CDR1 SGHVS and CDR2 FQNEAQ. V lost 2 bases and J 0 bases, leaving 11 bases between the germline ends. The CDR3 is made up of 16 amino acids. CDR3 in amino acids: CASSLNAGSSYNEQFF. The DNA for the CDR3 is TGTGCCAGCAGCTTAAATGCAGGAAGCTCCTACAATGAGCAGTTCTTC.

This clonotype was seen at least ten times. The chain couples TRBV20-1 to TRBJ1-2; 7 positions agree with TRBD1. This CDR3 has 15 residues. Germline assignment: CDR1 DFQATT and CDR2 SNEGSKA (reference sequence). V lost 0 bases, J lost 2 bases, and 6 bases stayed unmatched. The CDR3 is CSARDYQGGNYGYTF. CDR3 sequence (DNA): TGCAGTGCTAGAGATTATCAGGGGGGGAACTATGGCTACACCTTC.

CDR3 sequence reads: CATSAGTEAFF. CDR3 DNA sequence: TGTGCCACCAGTGCGGGCACTGAAGCTTTCTTT. V is TRBV24-1 and J is TRBJ1-1; no clear D. CDR3 length: 11 amino acids. Trimming took off 5 bases at V and 4 bases at J, with 4 bases between the two ends. The germline CDR1 and CDR2 sequences are KGHDR and SFDVKD.

This clonotype was observed a few times. The chain recombines TRBV6-2 or TRBV6-3 with TRBJ2-2, with D unresolved. V was cut by 2 bases and J by 6 bases, with 19 bases left in between. The CDR3 has 17 amino acids. The V gene's germline CDR1 is MNHEY and CDR2 SVGEGT. The CDR3 DNA reads TGTGCCAGCAGTTACCCCCCCCACTCCATGAAACCCGGGGAGCTGTTTTTT. Protein sequence: CASSYPPHSMKPGELFF.

V usage is TRBV4-1 and J usage is TRBJ2-3; D might be TRBD2 (5 bases). Germline V gives CDR1 MGHRA, CDR2 YSYEKL. The CDR3 extends over 12 amino acids. Trimming removed 3 bases from V and 6 bases from J, with 7 bases in between. CDR3 sequence (DNA): TGCGCCAGCAGCCACACGGGGGATACGCAGTATTTT. Protein: CASSHTGDTQYF.

A few counts support this clonotype. In DNA form, the CDR3 reads TGTGCCAGCACCGCAGCGGGACACTACGAGCAGTACTTC. This translates into CASTAAGHYEQYF. V usage is TRBV7-9 and J usage is TRBJ2-7; D perhaps matches TRBD2 (7 bases). Germline CDR1 is SEHNR and CDR2 is FQNEAQ (reference sequence). The V end lost 7 bases, the J end lost 3 bases, and 13 bases lay between the germline ends. This CDR3 is built from 13 residues.

This chain joins TRBV13 and TRBJ1-2; 7 positions agree with TRBD1. The germline V gene has CDR1 PRHDT and CDR2 FYEKMQ (reference sequence). This CDR3 is 14 amino acids long. Trimming took 4 bases from V and 5 from J; bases not matched to a gene: 7. DNA of the CDR3: TGTGCCAGCAGCTCGGACAGGTCCCTGTATGGCTACACCTTC. This encodes CASSSDRSLYGYTF.

This clonotype appeared many times. V usage is TRBV5-6 and J usage is TRBJ1-1; unclear D gene. This CDR3 contains 16 residues. With 4 bases removed from V and 5 bases from J, the gap between germline ends came to 21 bases. Per germline, CDR1 SGHDT and CDR2 YYEEEE. Here the CDR3 DNA reads TGTGCCAGCAGCCTTTGGCCTGAACACTGGAAAACTGAAGCTTTCTTT. Protein product: CASSLWPEHWKTEAFF.

A few counts support this clonotype. The chain uses TRBV20-1 and TRBJ2-7; TRBD2 matches 12 bases. Germline CDR1 and CDR2: DFQATT and SNEGSKA (reference sequence). The J segment lost 4 bases and the V segment lost 0 bases, leaving 4 bases of the junction unmatched. The CDR3 sequence is 15 residues long. CDR3 nucleotides: TGCAGTGCTAGAGACATCACTAGCGGGAGGTACGAGCAGTACTTC. Protein sequence: CSARDITSGRYEQYF.

This clonotype occurred many times. J is TRBJ2-5 and V is TRBV12-3 or TRBV12-4; no clear D gene. V was shortened by 1 base and J by 3 bases, with 6 bases between the two germline ends. The CDR3 is made up of 13 amino acids. CDR3 in amino acids: CASSLGRKETQYF. As DNA, the CDR3 is TGTGCCAGCAGTTTAGGCAGGAAAGAGACCCAGTACTTC.

The rearrangement links TRBV20-1 to TRBJ2-2; TRBD2 matches 11 bases. V gave up 2 bases and J gave up 2 bases; unmatched junction bases: 4. This CDR3 spans 16 amino acids. The germline V gene encodes CDR1 DFQATT and CDR2 SNEGSKA (reference sequence). The CDR3 sequence is CSARPLAGGNTGELFF. In nucleotides, the CDR3 is TGCAGTGCTAGACCCCTAGCGGGAGGCAACACCGGGGAGCTGTTTTTT.

This clonotype showed up just a few times. This chain connects TRBV20-1 to TRBJ2-7; D ambiguous. From germline, CDR1 is DFQATT and CDR2 SNEGSKA (reference sequence). The CDR3 loop spans 13 amino acids. V was clipped by 4 bases and J by 2 bases, with 12 bases between them. The CDR3 nucleotides read TGCAGTGCTAAAGCCCGCCCGACCTACGAGCAGTACTTC. Its protein product is CSAKARPTYEQYF.

This clonotype appeared many times. The chain combines TRBV4-3 with TRBJ2-7; 7 nucleotides line up with TRBD1. Germline V gene sequence: CDR1 LGHNA, CDR2 YSLEER. CDR3 length equals 16 residues. V lost 1 base, J lost 4 bases, and 10 bases stayed unmatched. The CDR3 bases are TGCGCCAGCAGCCAAGGGCGGGTGACAGGGTATTACGAGCAGTACTTC. This encodes CASSQGRVTGYYEQYF.

This clonotype was observed a handful of times. The gene calls are TRBV24-1 and TRBJ2-1, with D perhaps matching TRBD1 or TRBD2 (5 bases each). CDR1 KGHDR and CDR2 SFDVKD come from the germline V gene. CDR3 size: 14 residues. Trimming shortened V by 0 bases and J by 6 bases, and 8 bases separated the two germline ends. The CDR3 region is CATSDLPGANEQFF. The CDR3 coding sequence is TGTGCCACCAGTGATTTGCCCGGGGCCAATGAGCAGTTCTTC.

The table lists this clonotype with a few counts. The CDR3 is CASSSRGSHNEQFF. The CDR3 DNA sequence: TGTGCCAGCAGCTCGCGAGGATCCCACAATGAGCAGTTCTTC. This rearrangement joins TRBV13 to TRBJ2-1; no clear D gene. V was shortened by 4 bases and J by 5 bases, with 12 bases between the two germline ends. This CDR3 region has 14 residues. Germline CDR1 and CDR2: PRHDT and FYEKMQ (reference sequence). Looking up the rest from reference TRBV13 and TRBJ2-1 gives the full variable domain: AAGVIQSPRHLIKEKRETATLKCYPIPRHDTVYWYQQGPGQDPQFLISFYEKMQSDKGSIPDRFSAQQFSDYHSELNMSSLELGDSALYFCASSSRGSHNEQFFGPGTRLTVL.

V is TRBV6-5 and J is TRBJ2-7, with D unclear. The CDR3 loop spans 11 amino acids. Trimming took off 8 bases at V and 2 bases at J, with 7 bases between the two ends. CDR1 and CDR2 (germline): MNHEY, SVGAGI. For the CDR3, the DNA is TGTGCCAGCGGATTAACCTACGAGCAGTACTTC. This sequence encodes CASGLTYEQYF.

This clonotype was counted between two and nine times. The rearrangement uses TRBV27 and TRBJ1-1; a possible D gene is TRBD1 (6 bases). V was clipped by 1 base and J by 6 bases, with 18 bases between them. Germline CDR1 is MNHEY and CDR2 is SMNVEV (reference sequence). This CDR3 has 16 residues. CDR3 amino acids: CASSLLRGAHGAEAFF. The CDR3 nucleotides read TGTGCCAGCAGTTTATTACGGGGGGCGCATGGGGCTGAAGCTTTCTTT.

This rearrangement joins TRBV2 to TRBJ2-2, with TRBD2 identical over 8 bases. Trimming removed 8 bases from V and 5 bases from J; junction bases left unmatched: 10. CDR1 and CDR2 (germline): SNHLY, FYNNEI. CDR3 length equals 15 residues. The CDR3 nucleotides read TGTGCCAGCGACCGGGGGGGAGCCCTTACCGGGGAGCTGTTTTTT. The encoded protein is CASDRGGALTGELFF.

In its sample, this clonotype was seen a few times. The chain joins TRBV4-2 to TRBJ2-2; 12 bases align to TRBD1. The CDR3 totals 16 residues. Losses at the gene ends were 4 bases for V and 7 bases for J; bases not matched to a gene: 7. Germline V gene lookup returns CDR1 LGHNA and CDR2 YNFKEQ. The CDR3 DNA follows: TGTGCCAGCAGCCTTGGGACAGGGGGCATCGGCGGGGAGCTGTTTTTT. This gives the protein CASSLGTGGIGGELFF.